Below are 29 T cell receptor beta chains sequenced from a single sample in a study of shared clonotypes between healthy human individuals (dated by TCRdb to the early 2020s). The method behind the library was the immunoSEQ multiplex PCR assay. TCRdb retrieved this table from immuneACCESS and kept in-frame rearrangements only. Not all clones are present; in checked studies, unresolved V genes account for under half, and no reason is known for the remainder. This sample comprises millions of clones, about 95% of them detected only once. The ten largest clones add up to 1.1% of the sample. CD8 naive samples were obtained by positive selection for CCR7 among CD45RO-negative cells, yielding a CD45RA+CCR7+ population from which TemRA cells were excluded. Sequencing was performed on naive CD8+ T cells sorted from blood. Per the publication, the cell subset or site label means: CD45RA+CCR7+. Receptor source: a man younger than 30 in good health.

The chain carries TRBV5-6 and TRBJ1-2; no clear D gene. Germline V gives CDR1 SGHDT, CDR2 YYEEEE. CDR3 length equals 13 residues. Trimming removed 0 bases at V and 8 bases at J, with 11 bases between. CDR3 DNA sequence: TGTGCCAGCAGCTTGGGATATTTGATGGGCTACACCTTC. Translation: CASSLGYLMGYTF.

The V and J genes are TRBV29-1 and TRBJ2-1; 7 bases map to TRBD1. The germline gives CDR1 SQVTM, CDR2 ANQGSEA. The CDR3 runs to 15 residues. V dropped 0 bases and J dropped 3; count of bases not matched to a gene: 5. This CDR3 is CSVEDGSGGYNEQFF. The CDR3 bases are TGCAGCGTTGAAGATGGTTCAGGGGGCTACAATGAGCAGTTCTTC.

The chain joins TRBV29-1 to TRBJ2-7; 7 bases map to TRBD1. J gave up 3 bases and V 3 bases, and 11 bases lay outside the gene matches. The CDR3 runs to 15 residues. Germline assignment: CDR1 SQVTM and CDR2 ANQGSEA. The CDR3 DNA follows: TGCAGCGTTGAGTCAACAGGGGCCAGGGACTACGAGCAGTACTTC. Encoded protein: CSVESTGARDYEQYF.

J is TRBJ2-7 and V is TRBV13, with 7 positions matching TRBD1. Germline CDR1 is PRHDT and CDR2 is FYEKMQ (reference sequence). With V trimmed by 0 bases and J by 2 bases, 7 bases remained unmatched. The CDR3 is made up of 16 amino acids. The CDR3 coding sequence is TGTGCCAGCAGCTTAGGAATAGGGGGCGTGCCCTACGAGCAGTACTTC. As protein: CASSLGIGGVPYEQYF.

CDR3 DNA sequence: TGTGCCAGCAGTGAAAGGACCGAGGGAGAGAATGAAAAACTGTTTTTT. Translation: CASSERTEGENEKLFF. The rearrangement joins TRBV6-1 to TRBJ1-4; no clear D. Looked up from germline, CDR1 is MNHNS and CDR2 is SASEGT. This CDR3 has 16 residues. The V end was cut by 2 bases, the J end by 5 bases, with 15 bases between.

This sequence joins TRBV9 and TRBJ1-1; no clear D gene. There are 14 residues in the CDR3. V lost 4 bases, J lost 0 bases, and 10 bases lay in between. Germline loops: CDR1 SGDLS, CDR2 YYNGEE. The CDR3 DNA is TGTGCCAGCAGCCCCTCGCTTATGAACACTGAAGCTTTCTTT. Residues: CASSPSLMNTEAFF.

The chain couples TRBV7-9 to TRBJ2-1; no firm D call. The V and J ends lost 2 bases and 3 bases respectively, with 17 bases between them. This CDR3 has 17 residues. Germline CDR1 and CDR2: SEHNR and FQNEAQ (reference sequence). The CDR3 region has the DNA TGTGCCAGCAGCTTAAATTCCCGCTCCCTCAACTACAATGAGCAGTTCTTC. Protein: CASSLNSRSLNYNEQFF.

The table lists this clone with a count of one. V gene TRBV4-1 combines with J gene TRBJ2-2; 7 nucleotides align to TRBD2. Germline lookup yields CDR1 MGHRA and CDR2 YSYEKL. V dropped 3 bases and J dropped 2; count of bases not matched to a gene: 6. The CDR3 is made up of 16 amino acids. CDR3 region: CASSQTLADNTGELFF. In nucleotides, the CDR3 is TGCGCCAGCAGCCAGACTCTAGCGGACAACACCGGGGAGCTGTTTTTT.

V gene TRBV5-8 combines with J gene TRBJ2-1, with TRBD1 matching 9 bases. Germline V gene data show CDR1 as SGHTS and CDR2 as YDEGEE. The CDR3 contains 13 residues. The ends lost 1 base at V and 9 bases at J; junction bases unmatched: 2. The CDR3 reads CASSLYRGPEQFF. DNA for the CDR3: TGTGCCAGCAGCTTGTACAGGGGGCCTGAGCAGTTCTTC.

The V call is TRBV4-3, the J call TRBJ1-1, with D possibly being TRBD1 (5 bases). Trimming stripped 0 bases from V and 12 bases from J, with 29 bases between. The length of the CDR3 is 18 residues. Germline assignment: CDR1 LGHNA and CDR2 YSLEER. CDR3 in DNA: TGCGCCAGCAGCCAAGATAAGGACACATACGTCACTGACGGGCTTCCTTTCTTT. This translates into CASSQDKDTYVTDGLPFF.

As concerns this clone: This CDR3 is also generated by other DNA sequences in the sample. The V and J genes are TRBV19 and TRBJ2-2; D not resolved. The CDR3 runs to 11 residues. The germline V and J ends were trimmed by 3 bases and 7 bases, with 3 bases remaining between them. Germline-derived CDR1 and CDR2 are LNHDA and SQIVND (reference sequence). CDR3 nucleotide sequence: TGTGCCAGTAGTATTGGCGGGGAGCTGTTTTTT. Amino acid sequence: CASSIGGELFF.

This chain connects TRBV11-3 to TRBJ2-7, with D perhaps matching TRBD1 or TRBD2 (5 bases each). The germline V gene has CDR1 SGHNT and CDR2 YENEEA. CDR3 length: 13 residues. V lost 4 bases to trimming and J lost 4 bases, with 11 bases between them. CDR3 sequence: CASSSGPGYEQYF. Here the CDR3 DNA reads TGTGCCAGCAGCTCGGGGCCGGGGTACGAGCAGTACTTC.

This sequence joins TRBV7-9 and TRBJ2-7; 7 bases agree with TRBD1. Germline CDR1 is SEHNR and CDR2 is FQNEAQ (reference sequence). The trim removed 4 bases at V and 0 bases at J, leaving 6 bases unmatched. There are 15 residues in the CDR3. CDR3 loop: CASSSTGPSSYEQYF. Written as DNA, the CDR3 is TGTGCCAGCAGCTCGACAGGGCCGAGCTCCTACGAGCAGTACTTC. The full variable domain, completed using reference TRBV7-9 and TRBJ2-7, is DTGVSQNPRHKITKRGQNVTFRCDPISEHNRLYWYRQTLGQGPEFLTYFQNEAQLEKSRLLSDRFSAERPKGSFSTLEIQRTEQGDSAMYLCASSSTGPSSYEQYFGPGTRLTVT.

V usage is TRBV4-3 and J usage is TRBJ2-2; maybe TRBD2 (6 bases). The V gene's germline CDR1 is LGHNA and CDR2 YSLEER. The CDR3 totals 15 residues. Trimming pared 1 base from V and 2 bases from J, leaving 8 bases between. The CDR3 sequence is CASSQGGDNTGELFF. As DNA, the CDR3 is TGCGCCAGCAGCCAAGGGGGGGACAACACCGGGGAGCTGTTTTTT.

The chain recombines TRBV23-1 with TRBJ1-2, with D possibly matching TRBD1 (5 bases). TRBV23-1 is an ORF for which the function is uncertain. The CDR3 is 22 residues long. Trimming took off 0 bases at V and 0 bases at J, with 29 bases between the two ends. The CDR3 reads CASSQSTEDNQTSATPNYGYTF. As DNA, the CDR3 is TGCGCCAGCAGTCAATCCACTGAGGACAACCAAACCTCCGCAACACCTAACTATGGCTACACCTTC.

The V and J genes are TRBV27 and TRBJ2-7; D is possibly TRBD2 (5 bases). V lost 5 bases to trimming and J lost 2 bases, with 16 bases between them. This CDR3 contains 15 residues. Germline assignment: CDR1 MNHEY and CDR2 SMNVEV (reference sequence). CDR3 sequence (DNA): TGTGCCAGCAGTCCCACTCCCGACGGGACCTACGAGCAGTACTTC. Translating gives CASSPTPDGTYEQYF.

The genes are TRBV14 and TRBJ2-2, with D unclear. Germline values: CDR1 SGHDN, CDR2 FVKESK. Between the trimmed V and J ends, which lost 1 base and 4 bases, there was a span of 16 bases. The CDR3 runs 17 residues. DNA for the CDR3: TGTGCCAGCAGCCAAGTCTCGACCAGACGCGTCACCGGGGAGCTGTTTTTT. It codes for CASSQVSTRRVTGELFF.

The J gene is TRBJ1-5, the V gene TRBV2, with D perhaps TRBD1 (5 bases). The CDR3 spans 18 residues. V was shortened by 4 bases and J by 4 bases, with 23 bases between the two germline ends. Germline CDR1 SNHLY, CDR2 FYNNEI. The CDR3 is CASSVKGWRQGPNQPQHF. The DNA for the CDR3 is TGTGCCAGCAGTGTCAAGGGGTGGCGCCAGGGCCCTAATCAGCCCCAGCATTTT.

This chain uses TRBV7-8 with TRBJ2-7; D call uncertain. The germline V gene encodes CDR1 SGHVS and CDR2 FQNEAQ. This CDR3 is 13 amino acids long. Trimming removed 3 bases at V and 4 bases at J, with 10 bases between. The CDR3 DNA sequence: TGTGCCAGCAGCTTGGAGCTAAAATACGAGCAGTACTTC. This translates into CASSLELKYEQYF.

This clone was picked up one time. The rearrangement joins TRBV7-9 to TRBJ2-1; 7 bases are shared with TRBD2. The germline CDR1 and CDR2 sequences are SEHNR and FQNEAQ (reference sequence). The CDR3 covers 15 residues. Trimming took 4 bases from V and 0 from J; bases not matched to a gene: 3. The DNA of the CDR3 is TGTGCCAGCAGCTGGTTAGCGGGCTCCTACAATGAGCAGTTCTTC. It encodes CASSWLAGSYNEQFF.

The chain is built from TRBV13 and TRBJ2-1; D is unresolved. Germline-derived CDR1 and CDR2 are PRHDT and FYEKMQ (reference sequence). Trimming removed 3 bases from V and 10 bases from J, with 13 bases in between. The CDR3 is 13 amino acids. CDR3 in amino acids: CASSFQSSPEQFF. CDR3 DNA: TGTGCCAGCAGCTTTCAAAGTTCCCCAGAGCAGTTCTTC.

The chain joins TRBV27 to TRBJ2-5, with no clear D. V was pared by 3 bases and J by 5 bases, with 10 bases between. The CDR3 extends over 13 amino acids. Per germline, CDR1 MNHEY and CDR2 SMNVEV (reference sequence). CDR3 amino acids: CASSFITEETQYF. The CDR3 nucleotides are TGTGCCAGCAGTTTCATTACAGAGGAGACCCAGTACTTC.

In this sample, this clone turned up once. J is TRBJ2-3 and V is TRBV5-6; 8 bases map to TRBD2. The CDR3 runs 15 residues. The V and J ends lost 6 bases and 2 bases, in that order; junction bases with no gene match: 8. From germline, CDR1 is SGHDT and CDR2 YYEEEE. The CDR3 is CASTPSGGLTDTQYF. Here the CDR3 DNA reads TGTGCCAGCACTCCATCGGGAGGGCTCACAGATACGCAGTATTTT.

The chain links TRBV11-2 to TRBJ2-7; D is perhaps TRBD1 or TRBD2 (5 bases each). The CDR3 extends over 16 amino acids. The V end was cut by 3 bases, the J end by 3 bases, with 18 bases between. Germline V gene data show CDR1 as SGHAT and CDR2 as FQNNGV. The CDR3 region is CASSFGPGTLDYEQYF. CDR3 DNA sequence: TGTGCCAGCAGCTTTGGACCCGGGACCCTCGACTACGAGCAGTACTTC.

The chain couples TRBV7-2 to TRBJ1-3; D ambiguous. V was cut by 1 base and J by 0 bases, with 4 bases left in between. Germline loops: CDR1 SGHTA, CDR2 FQGNSA. The CDR3 is 14 residues long. In DNA form, the CDR3 reads TGTGCCAGCAGCTTAGGGATCTCTGGAAACACCATATATTTT. Translated, it gives CASSLGISGNTIYF.

The chain recombines TRBV2 with TRBJ2-1; 8 positions agree with TRBD1. Per germline, CDR1 SNHLY and CDR2 FYNNEI. The CDR3 has 19 amino acids. After removal of 4 bases from V and 1 base from J, the junction contained 15 bases not matched to a gene. CDR3 DNA: TGTGCCAGCAGTGTCTCGGTGTTTGAGGACAGGGATTCCTACAATGAGCAGTTCTTC. Encoded protein: CASSVSVFEDRDSYNEQFF.

A single count supports this clone. The chain combines TRBV30 with TRBJ2-5; D uncertain. Germline V lookup: CDR1 GTSNPN, CDR2 SVGIG (reference sequence). CDR3 length equals 15 residues. Between the trimmed V and J ends, which lost 0 bases and 7 bases, there was a span of 18 bases. As DNA, the CDR3 is TGTGCCTGGAGTGTAGCAGAGACCGAATTAGGGACCCAGTACTTC. This codes for CAWSVAETELGTQYF.

The chain has TRBV7-9 and TRBJ2-1, with 8 nucleotides matching TRBD2. Losses at the gene ends were 5 bases for V and 2 bases for J; bases not matched to a gene: 5. The CDR3 length is 15 residues. Germline CDR1 reads SEHNR; CDR2 reads FQNEAQ (reference sequence). The DNA of the CDR3 is TGTGCCAGCAGCCCTGGACTAGCAACCTACAATGAGCAGTTCTTC. This codes for CASSPGLATYNEQFF.

The chain couples TRBV4-3 to TRBJ2-7; D remains ambiguous. Trimming took 0 bases from V and 2 from J, leaving 17 bases between them. Per germline, CDR1 LGHNA and CDR2 YSLEER. This CDR3 has 17 residues. CDR3 protein: CASSQDPHPLGPYEQYF. CDR3 bases: TGCGCCAGCAGCCAAGACCCCCACCCGCTGGGTCCCTACGAGCAGTACTTC.